This T cell receptor (beta chain) was identified during a study of shared clonotypes between healthy human individuals. Overall study findings and caveats: Tissues were not sampled, only blood, and their repertoires likely differ.

Assay used: immunoSEQ multiplex PCR; TCRdb lists only in-frame clones, some missing. The sample consists of 2.3 million or so clones, more than 80% of them appearing once. Turning to this clone: What it recognizes is unknown.

This CDR3 contains 11 residues. V shed 7 bases and J shed 2 bases, with 4 bases lying between them. Per the germline V gene, CDR1 is MGHDK and CDR2 is SYGVNS. Adults of Caucasian background living in Nashville, Tennessee made up all donors. V and J are TRBV25-1 and TRBJ2-3; D not certain. The sequencing sample was made of naive CD4+ T cells from PBMCs. The subset denotes: CD45RA+ positively selected. This sequence originates from a man between 18 and 29 years old in good health. Some clones in this sample may be carry-over from other donors' samples. DNA for the CDR3: TGTGCCAGCATATACACAGATACGCAGTATTTT. Protein product: CASIYTDTQYF.